This T cell receptor beta chain derives from a study of breast tumors, draining lymph nodes, adjacent tissues. Study-wide results and caveats: Tumors had less TCR diversity than lymph nodes, more than nontumor tissue. Luminal-like breast cancer showed significantly greater tumor-nontumor repertoire similarity than basal-like breast cancer did. The lymph node origin of tumor T cells was framed as consistent with a hypothesis, not demonstrated.

The lymph nodes were axillary draining lymph nodes from breast cancer patients. This clonotype has a count of ten or more. What it binds is unknown. Germline-derived CDR1 and CDR2 are ENHRY and SYGVKD. CDR3 size: 14 residues. The trim removed 3 bases at V and 5 bases at J, leaving 3 bases unmatched. Each CDR3 protein gets one entry after TCRdb re-called the multiplex PCR reads with MiXCR. The repertoire includes some 120,000 distinct CDR3 sequences, around 20% of them detected once, and over 2% sits in the top ten. What was sequenced was axillary lymph node tissue. J is TRBJ2-2 and V is TRBV10-3, with 7 bases identical to TRBD2. This sequence originates from a female donor with breast cancer. Some clones in this sample may be carry-over from other donors' samples. The CDR3 reads CAISDQGGTGELFF. For the CDR3, the DNA is TGTGCCATCAGTGACCAGGGAGGGACCGGGGAGCTGTTTTTT.